This T cell receptor beta chain derives from a study of cytomegalovirus exposure and HLA in healthy donors. The CDR3 contains 14 residues. V shed 3 bases and J shed 4 bases, with 13 bases lying between them. In germline, CDR1 is SGHRS, CDR2 YFSETQ. Produced via immunoSEQ multiplex PCR; TCRdb's table is partial and in-frame only. The sample lists about 180,000 clones, 85% occurring once. This clone was observed a few times. This sequence was found in a man between 18 and 29 years old in good health and CMV-seropositive. The rearrangement uses TRBV5-1 and TRBJ1-2; TRBD1 might be the D (5 bases). Sequencing input: PBMCs. In nucleotides, the CDR3 is TGCGCCAGCAGCTACGGCCCAACAGGCTATGGCTACACCTTC. Encoded protein: CASSYGPTGYGYTF.